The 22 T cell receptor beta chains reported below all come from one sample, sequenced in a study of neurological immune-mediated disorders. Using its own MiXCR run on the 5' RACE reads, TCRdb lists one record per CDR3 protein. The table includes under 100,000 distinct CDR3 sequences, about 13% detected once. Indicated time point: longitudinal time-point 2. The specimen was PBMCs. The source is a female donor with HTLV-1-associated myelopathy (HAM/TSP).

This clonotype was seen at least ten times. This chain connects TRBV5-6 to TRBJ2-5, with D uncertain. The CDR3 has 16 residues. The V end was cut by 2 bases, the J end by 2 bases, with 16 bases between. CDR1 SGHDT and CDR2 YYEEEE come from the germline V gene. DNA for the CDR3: TGTGCCAGCAGCTTTCTGGAGAAATTCCCTCAAGAGACCCAGTACTTC. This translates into CASSFLEKFPQETQYF.

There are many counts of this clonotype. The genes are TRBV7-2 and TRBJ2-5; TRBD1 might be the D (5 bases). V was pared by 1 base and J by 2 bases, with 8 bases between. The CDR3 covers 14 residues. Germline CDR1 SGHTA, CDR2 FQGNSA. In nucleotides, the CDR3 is TGTGCCAGCAGCTTAGGCCCAGGGCAAGAGACCCAGTACTTC. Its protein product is CASSLGPGQETQYF.

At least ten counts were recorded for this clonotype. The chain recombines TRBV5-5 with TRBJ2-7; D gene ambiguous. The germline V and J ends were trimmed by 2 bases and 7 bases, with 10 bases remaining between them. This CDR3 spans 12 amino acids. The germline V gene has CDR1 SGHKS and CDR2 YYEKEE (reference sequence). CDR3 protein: CASSLDTSEQYF. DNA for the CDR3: TGTGCCAGCAGCTTAGACACATCTGAGCAGTACTTC.

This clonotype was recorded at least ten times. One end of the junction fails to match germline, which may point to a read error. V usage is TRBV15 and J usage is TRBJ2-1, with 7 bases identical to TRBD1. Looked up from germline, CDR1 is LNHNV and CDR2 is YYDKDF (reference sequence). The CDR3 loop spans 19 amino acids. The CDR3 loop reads CATSRSLPKGWDRRDEQFF. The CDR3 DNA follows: TGTGCTACCAGCAGATCACTACCCAAGGGTTGGGACAGAAGGGATGAGCAGTTCTTC.

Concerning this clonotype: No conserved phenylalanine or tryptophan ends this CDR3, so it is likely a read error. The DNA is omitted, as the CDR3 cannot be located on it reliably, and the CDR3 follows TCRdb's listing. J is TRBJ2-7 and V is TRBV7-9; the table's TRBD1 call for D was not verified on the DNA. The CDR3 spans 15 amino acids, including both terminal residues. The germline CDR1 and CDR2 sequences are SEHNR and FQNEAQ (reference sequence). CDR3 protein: CASGRMDPGTAEPYS.

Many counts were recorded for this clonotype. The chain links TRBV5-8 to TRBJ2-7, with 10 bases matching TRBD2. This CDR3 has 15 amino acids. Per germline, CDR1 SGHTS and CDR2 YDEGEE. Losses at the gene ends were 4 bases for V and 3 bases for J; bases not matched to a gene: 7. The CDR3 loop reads CASSRSGTSDYEQYF. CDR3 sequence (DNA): TGTGCCAGCAGCAGATCGGGGACTAGCGACTACGAGCAGTACTTC.

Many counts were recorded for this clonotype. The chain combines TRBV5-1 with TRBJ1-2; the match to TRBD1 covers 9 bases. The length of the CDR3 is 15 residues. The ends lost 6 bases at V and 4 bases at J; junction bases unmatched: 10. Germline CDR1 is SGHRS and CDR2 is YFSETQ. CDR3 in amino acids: CASNPTGGHGYGYTF. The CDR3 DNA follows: TGCGCCAGCAATCCGACAGGGGGTCATGGCTATGGCTACACCTTC.

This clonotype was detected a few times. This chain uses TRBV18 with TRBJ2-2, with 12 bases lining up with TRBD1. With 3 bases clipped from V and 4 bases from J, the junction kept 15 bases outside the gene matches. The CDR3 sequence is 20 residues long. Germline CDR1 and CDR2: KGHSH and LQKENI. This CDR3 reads CASSPRGTGTGGRRTGELFF. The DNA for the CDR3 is TGTGCCAGCTCACCCCGCGGAACCGGGACAGGGGGCAGACGCACCGGGGAGCTGTTTTTT.

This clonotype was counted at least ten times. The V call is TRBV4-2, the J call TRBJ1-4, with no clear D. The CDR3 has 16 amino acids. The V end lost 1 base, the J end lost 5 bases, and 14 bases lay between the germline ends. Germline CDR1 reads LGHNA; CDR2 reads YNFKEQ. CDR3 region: CASSQVVKDPNEKLFF. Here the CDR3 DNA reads TGTGCCAGCAGCCAAGTGGTAAAGGACCCGAATGAAAAACTGTTTTTT.

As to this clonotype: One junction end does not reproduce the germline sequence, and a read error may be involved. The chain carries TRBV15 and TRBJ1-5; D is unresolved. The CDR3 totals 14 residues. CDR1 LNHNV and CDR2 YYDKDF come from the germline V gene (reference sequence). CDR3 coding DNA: TGTGCCACCAGCATAGGCGGGAGCAATCAGCCCCAACATTTT. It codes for CATSIGGSNQPQHF. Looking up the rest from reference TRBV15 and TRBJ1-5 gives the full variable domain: DAMVIQNPRYQVTQFGKPVTLSCSQTLNHNVMYWYQQKSSQAPKLLFHYYDKDFNNEADTPDNFQSRRPNTSFCFLDIRSPGLGDTAMYLCATSIGGSNQPQHFGDGTRLSIL.

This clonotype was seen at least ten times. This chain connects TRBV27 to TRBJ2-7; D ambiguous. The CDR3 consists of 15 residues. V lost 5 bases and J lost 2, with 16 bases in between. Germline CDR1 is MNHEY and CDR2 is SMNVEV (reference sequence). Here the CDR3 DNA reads TGTGCCAGCAGTCCCCTTCGCCGCTCCCCCTACGAGCAGTACTTC. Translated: CASSPLRRSPYEQYF.

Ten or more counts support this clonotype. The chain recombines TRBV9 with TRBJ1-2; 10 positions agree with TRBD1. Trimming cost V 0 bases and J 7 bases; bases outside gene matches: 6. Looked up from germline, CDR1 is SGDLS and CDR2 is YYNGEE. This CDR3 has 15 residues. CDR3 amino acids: CASSVGQGARVGYTF. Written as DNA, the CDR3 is TGTGCCAGCAGCGTAGGACAGGGGGCGCGTGTTGGCTACACCTTC.

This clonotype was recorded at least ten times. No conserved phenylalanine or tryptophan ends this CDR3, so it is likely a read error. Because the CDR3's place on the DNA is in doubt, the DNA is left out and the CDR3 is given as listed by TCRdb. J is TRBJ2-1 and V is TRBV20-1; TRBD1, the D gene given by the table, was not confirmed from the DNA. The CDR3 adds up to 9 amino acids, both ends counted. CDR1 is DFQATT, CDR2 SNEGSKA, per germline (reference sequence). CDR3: CSARDPGHL.

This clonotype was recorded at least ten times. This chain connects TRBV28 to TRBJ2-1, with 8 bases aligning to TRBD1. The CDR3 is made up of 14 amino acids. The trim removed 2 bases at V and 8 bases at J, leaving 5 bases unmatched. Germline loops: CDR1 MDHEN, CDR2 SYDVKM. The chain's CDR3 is CASSLEDRADEQFF. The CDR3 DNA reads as TGTGCCAGCAGTTTAGAGGACAGGGCGGATGAGCAGTTCTTC.

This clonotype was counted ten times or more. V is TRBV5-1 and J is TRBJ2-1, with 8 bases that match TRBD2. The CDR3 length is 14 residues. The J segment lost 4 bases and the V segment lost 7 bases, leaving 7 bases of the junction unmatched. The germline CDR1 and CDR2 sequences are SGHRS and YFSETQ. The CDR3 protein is CASSGLAAYNEQFF. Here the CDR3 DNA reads TGCGCCAGCTCCGGACTAGCAGCTTACAATGAGCAGTTCTTC.

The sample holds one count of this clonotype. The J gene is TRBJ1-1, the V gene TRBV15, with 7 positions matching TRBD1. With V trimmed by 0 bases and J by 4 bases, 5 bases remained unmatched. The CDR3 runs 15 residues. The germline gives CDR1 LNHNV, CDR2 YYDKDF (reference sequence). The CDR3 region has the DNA TGTGCCACCAGCAGAGATCGAGAGGGGGCCACTGAAGCTTTCTTT. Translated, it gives CATSRDREGATEAFF.

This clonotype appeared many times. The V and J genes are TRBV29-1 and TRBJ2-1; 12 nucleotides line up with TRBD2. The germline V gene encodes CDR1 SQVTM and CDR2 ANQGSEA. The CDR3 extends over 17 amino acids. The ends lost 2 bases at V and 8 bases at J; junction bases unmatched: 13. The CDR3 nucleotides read TGCAGCGTTGAAAGGATGGCTAGCGGGGGGGGGTACCATGAGCAGTTCTTC. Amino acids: CSVERMASGGGYHEQFF.

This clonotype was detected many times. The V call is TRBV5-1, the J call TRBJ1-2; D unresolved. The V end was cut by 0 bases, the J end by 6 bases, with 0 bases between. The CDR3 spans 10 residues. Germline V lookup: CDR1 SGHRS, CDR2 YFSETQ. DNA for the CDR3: TGCGCCAGCAGCTTGGATGGCTACACCTTC. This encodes CASSLDGYTF.

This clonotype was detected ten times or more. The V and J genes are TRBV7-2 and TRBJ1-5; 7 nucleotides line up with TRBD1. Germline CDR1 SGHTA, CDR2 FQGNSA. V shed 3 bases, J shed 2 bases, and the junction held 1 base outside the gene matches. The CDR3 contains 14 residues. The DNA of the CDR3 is TGTGCCAGCAGCTTTACAGGGGGCAATCAGCCCCAGCATTTT. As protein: CASSFTGGNQPQHF.

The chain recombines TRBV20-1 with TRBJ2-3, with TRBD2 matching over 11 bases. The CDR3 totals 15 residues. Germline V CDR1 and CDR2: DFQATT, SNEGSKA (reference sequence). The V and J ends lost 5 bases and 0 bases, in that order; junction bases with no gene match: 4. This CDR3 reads CSARSSGGSTDTQYF. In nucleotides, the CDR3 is TGCAGTGCTCGCTCTAGCGGGGGGAGCACAGATACGCAGTATTTT.

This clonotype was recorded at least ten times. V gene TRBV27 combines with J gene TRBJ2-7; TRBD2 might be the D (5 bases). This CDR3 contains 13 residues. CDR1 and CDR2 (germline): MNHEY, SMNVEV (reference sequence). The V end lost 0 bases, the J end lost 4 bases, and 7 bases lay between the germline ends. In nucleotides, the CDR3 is TGTGCCAGCAGTTTATCCTCGGGGTACGAGCAGTACTTC. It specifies CASSLSSGYEQYF.

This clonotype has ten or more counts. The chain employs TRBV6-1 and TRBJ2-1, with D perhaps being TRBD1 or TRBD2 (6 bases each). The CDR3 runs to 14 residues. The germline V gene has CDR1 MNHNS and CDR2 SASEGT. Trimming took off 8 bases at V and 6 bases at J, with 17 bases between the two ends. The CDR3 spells CASQIVGGRNEQFF. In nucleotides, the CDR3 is TGTGCCAGCCAAATAGTTGGGGGGCGCAATGAGCAGTTCTTC.